This T cell receptor beta chain was observed in a study of metastatic and nonmetastatic thyroid tumors. This clone is deemed medium-sized. TCRdb ran MiXCR on the PCR reads. The repertoire has more than 9,500 clones, around a third of them found once; the top ten carry about a sixth. Before thyroid surgery, none of the patients had received any treatment. This TCR was recovered from a male donor with papillary thyroid cancer or a benign thyroid nodule (not recorded which). Some clones in this sample may be carry-over from other donors' samples. The sample comprised tumor tissue.

The CDR3 here is CASSFRRGAFLNEQFF. The CDR3 nucleotides read TGTGCCAGCAGTTTTAGGCGGGGGGCCTTTTTGAATGAGCAGTTCTTC. The chain couples TRBV12-3 or TRBV12-4 to TRBJ2-1; 8 positions match TRBD2. This CDR3 contains 16 residues. The J segment lost 7 bases and the V segment lost 3 bases, leaving 11 bases of the junction unmatched.